This note documents a single T cell receptor beta chain sequence. Its antigen is unknown. The repertoire was sequenced with immunoSEQ multiplex PCR; TCRdb's copy has only in-frame clones and lacks some. The table includes about 2.4 million clones, 93% detected once. Germline V gene lookup returns CDR1 LNHDA and CDR2 SQIVND (reference sequence). This CDR3 is 15 amino acids long. V shed 3 bases and J shed 1 base, with 12 bases lying between them. This record comes from a study of shared clonotypes between healthy human individuals. The study separated CD4+ cells into CD45RA+ naive and CD45RA-negative memory subsets. Broader study findings: It was the non-shared clonotypes that had lower generation probabilities than clonotypes shared by all four donors. Represented genetic and exposure-history diversity was restricted by having few donors.

This receptor was obtained from a man between 18 and 29 years old in good health. Some clones in this sample may be carry-over from other donors' samples. Source material: naive CD4+ T cells from PBMCs. Indicated subset: CD45RA+ positively selected. The V and J genes are TRBV19 and TRBJ2-5; possibly TRBD2 for D (5 bases). Written as DNA, the CDR3 is TGTGCCAGTAGTATGTCGTCTAGCCTCCAAGAGACCCAGTACTTC. Its protein is CASSMSSSLQETQYF. Supplemented by reference TRBV19 and TRBJ2-5, the full variable domain reads DGGITQSPKYLFRKEGQNVTLSCEQNLNHDAMYWYRQDPGQGLRLIYYSQIVNDFQKGDIAEGYSVSREKKESFPLTVTSAQKNPTAFYLCASSMSSSLQETQYFGPGTRLLVL.